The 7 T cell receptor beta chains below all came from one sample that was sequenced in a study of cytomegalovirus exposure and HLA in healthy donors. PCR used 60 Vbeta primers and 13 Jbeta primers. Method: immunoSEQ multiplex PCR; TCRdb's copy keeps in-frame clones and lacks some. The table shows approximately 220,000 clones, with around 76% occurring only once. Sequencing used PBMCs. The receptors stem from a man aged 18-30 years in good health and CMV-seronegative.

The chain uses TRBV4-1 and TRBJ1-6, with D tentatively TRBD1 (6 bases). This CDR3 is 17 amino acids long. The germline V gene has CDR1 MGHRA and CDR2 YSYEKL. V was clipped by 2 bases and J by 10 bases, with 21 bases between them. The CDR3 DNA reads TGCGCCAGCAGCCAATGGTGGGGGCCGCAATTCGGGTCACCCCTCCACTTT. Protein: CASSQWWGPQFGSPLHF.

As DNA, the CDR3 is TGTGCCATCAGTGAGTGGAGGGGCAATCAGCCCCAGCATTTT. Amino acid sequence: CAISEWRGNQPQHF. The V and J genes are TRBV10-3 and TRBJ1-5; D not resolved. Trimming left V 1 base short and J 2 bases short, with 6 bases between. This CDR3 is built from 14 residues. Germline CDR1 ENHRY, CDR2 SYGVKD.

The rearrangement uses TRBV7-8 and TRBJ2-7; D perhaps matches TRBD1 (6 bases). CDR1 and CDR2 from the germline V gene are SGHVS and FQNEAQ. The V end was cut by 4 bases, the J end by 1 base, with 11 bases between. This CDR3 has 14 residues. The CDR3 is CASSSLTGSYEQYF. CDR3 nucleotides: TGTGCCAGCAGCTCTCTCACAGGGTCCTACGAGCAGTACTTC.

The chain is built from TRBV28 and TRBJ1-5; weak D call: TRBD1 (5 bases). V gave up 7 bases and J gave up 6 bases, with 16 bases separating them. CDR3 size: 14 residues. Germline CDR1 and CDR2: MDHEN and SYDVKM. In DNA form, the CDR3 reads TGTGCCAGCACCTTGGGGGGGAGAGCTCAGCCCCAGCATTTT. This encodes CASTLGGRAQPQHF.

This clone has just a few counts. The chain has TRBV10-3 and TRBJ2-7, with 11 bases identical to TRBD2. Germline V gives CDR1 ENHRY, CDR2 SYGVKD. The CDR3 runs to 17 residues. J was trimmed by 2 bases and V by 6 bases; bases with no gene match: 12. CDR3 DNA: TGTGCCATCAGAGGCCGGCCTAGCGGGAGGACAACCTACGAGCAGTACTTC. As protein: CAIRGRPSGRTTYEQYF.

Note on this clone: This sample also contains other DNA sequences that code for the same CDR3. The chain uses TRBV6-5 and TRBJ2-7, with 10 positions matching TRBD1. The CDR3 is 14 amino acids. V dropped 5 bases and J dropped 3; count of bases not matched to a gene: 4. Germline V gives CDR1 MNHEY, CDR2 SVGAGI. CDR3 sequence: CASSPRDRGYEQYF. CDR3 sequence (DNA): TGTGCCAGCAGTCCCCGGGACAGGGGCTACGAGCAGTACTTC.

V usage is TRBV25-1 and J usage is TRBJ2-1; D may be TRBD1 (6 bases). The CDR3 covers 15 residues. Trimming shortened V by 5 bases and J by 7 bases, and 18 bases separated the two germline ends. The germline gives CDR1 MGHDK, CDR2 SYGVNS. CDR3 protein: CASSTAGTKINEQFF. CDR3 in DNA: TGTGCCAGCAGTACGGCCGGGACAAAAATTAATGAGCAGTTCTTC.